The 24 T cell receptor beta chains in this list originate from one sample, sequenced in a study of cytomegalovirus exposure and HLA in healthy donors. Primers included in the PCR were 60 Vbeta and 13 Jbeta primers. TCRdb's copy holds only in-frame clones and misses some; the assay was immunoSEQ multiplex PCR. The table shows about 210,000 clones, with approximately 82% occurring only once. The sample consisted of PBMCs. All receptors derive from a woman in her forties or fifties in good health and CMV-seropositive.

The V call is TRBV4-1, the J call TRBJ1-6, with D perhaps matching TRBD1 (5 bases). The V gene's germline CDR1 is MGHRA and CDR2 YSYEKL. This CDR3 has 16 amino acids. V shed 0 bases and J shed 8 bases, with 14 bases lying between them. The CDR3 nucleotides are TGCGCCAGCAGCCAAGAGCCTCGGCAGGGATATTCACCCCTCCACTTT. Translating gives CASSQEPRQGYSPLHF.

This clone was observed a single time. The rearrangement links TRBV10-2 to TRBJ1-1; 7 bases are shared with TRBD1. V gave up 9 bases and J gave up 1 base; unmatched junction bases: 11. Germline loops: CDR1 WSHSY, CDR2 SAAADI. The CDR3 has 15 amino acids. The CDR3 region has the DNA TGCGCCAGTACTTTCACCGGGACAGCGAACACTGAAGCTTTCTTT. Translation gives CASTFTGTANTEAFF.

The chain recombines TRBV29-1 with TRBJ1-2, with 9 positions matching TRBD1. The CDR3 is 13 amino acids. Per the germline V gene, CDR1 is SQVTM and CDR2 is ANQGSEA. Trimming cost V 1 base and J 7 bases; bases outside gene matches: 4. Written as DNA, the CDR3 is TGCAGCGTTGAAGGGGGACAGGGTCCTGGCTACACCTTC. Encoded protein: CSVEGGQGPGYTF. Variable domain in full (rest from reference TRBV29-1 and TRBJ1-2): SAVISQKPSRDICQRGTSLTIQCQVDSQVTMMFWYRQQPGQSLTLIATANQGSEATYESGFVIDKFPISRPNLTFSTLTVSNMSPEDSSIYLCSVEGGQGPGYTFGSGTRLTVV.

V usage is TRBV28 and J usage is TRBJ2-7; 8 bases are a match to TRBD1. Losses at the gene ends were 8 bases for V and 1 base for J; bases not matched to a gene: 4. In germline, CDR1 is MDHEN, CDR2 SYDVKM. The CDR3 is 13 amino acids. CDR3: CASPTGGSYEQYF. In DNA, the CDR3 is TGTGCCAGCCCTACAGGGGGATCCTACGAGCAGTACTTC.

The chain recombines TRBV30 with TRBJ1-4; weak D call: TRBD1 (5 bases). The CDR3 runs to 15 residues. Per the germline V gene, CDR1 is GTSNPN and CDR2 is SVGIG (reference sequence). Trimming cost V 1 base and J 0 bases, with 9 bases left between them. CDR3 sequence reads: CAWSAGGATNEKLFF. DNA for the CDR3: TGTGCCTGGAGTGCGGGGGGGGCAACTAATGAAAAACTGTTTTTT.

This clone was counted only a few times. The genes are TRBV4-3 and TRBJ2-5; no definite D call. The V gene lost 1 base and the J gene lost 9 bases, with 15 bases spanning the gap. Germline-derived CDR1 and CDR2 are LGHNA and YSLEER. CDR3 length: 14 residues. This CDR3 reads CASSQGRFEAAQYF. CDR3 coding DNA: TGCGCCAGCAGCCAAGGGCGGTTCGAGGCGGCCCAGTACTTC.

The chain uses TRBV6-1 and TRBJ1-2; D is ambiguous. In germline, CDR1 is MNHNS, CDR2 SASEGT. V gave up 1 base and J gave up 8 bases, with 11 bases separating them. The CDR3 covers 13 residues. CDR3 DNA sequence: TGTGCCAGCAGTGAAGATAATTGGAGCGGCTACACCTTC. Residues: CASSEDNWSGYTF.

The DNA of the CDR3 is TGTGCCAGCAGTGAAGCGGGCGGGCTGAACACTGAAGCTTTCTTT. Its translation is CASSEAGGLNTEAFF. The rearrangement joins TRBV6-1 to TRBJ1-1; D is uncertain. The CDR3 runs to 15 residues. The germline gives CDR1 MNHNS, CDR2 SASEGT. The germline V and J ends were trimmed by 0 bases and 0 bases, with 8 bases remaining between them.

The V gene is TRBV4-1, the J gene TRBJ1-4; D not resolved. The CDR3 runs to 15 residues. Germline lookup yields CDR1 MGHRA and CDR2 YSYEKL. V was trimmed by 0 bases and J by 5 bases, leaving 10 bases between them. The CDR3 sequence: CASSQDVAGNEKLFF. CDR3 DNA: TGCGCCAGCAGCCAAGATGTCGCAGGAAATGAAAAACTGTTTTTT.

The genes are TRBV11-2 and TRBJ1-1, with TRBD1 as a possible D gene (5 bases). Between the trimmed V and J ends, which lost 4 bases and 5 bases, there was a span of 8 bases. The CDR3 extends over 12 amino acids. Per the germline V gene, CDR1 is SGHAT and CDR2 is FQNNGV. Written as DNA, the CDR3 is TGTGCCAGCAGCTCCGCAGGGACTGAAGCTTTCTTT. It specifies CASSSAGTEAFF.

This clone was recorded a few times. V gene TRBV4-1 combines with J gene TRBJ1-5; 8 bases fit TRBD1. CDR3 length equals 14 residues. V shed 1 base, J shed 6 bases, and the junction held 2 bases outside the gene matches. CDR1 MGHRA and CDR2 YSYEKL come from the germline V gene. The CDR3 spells CASSQATGGQPQHF. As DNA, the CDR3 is TGCGCCAGCAGCCAAGCCACAGGGGGTCAGCCCCAGCATTTT.

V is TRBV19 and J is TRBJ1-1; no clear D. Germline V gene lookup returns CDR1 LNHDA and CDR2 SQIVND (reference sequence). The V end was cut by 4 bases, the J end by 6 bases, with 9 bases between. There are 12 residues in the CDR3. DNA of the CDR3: TGTGCCAGTAGTACCGGGTTGCCTGAAGCTTTCTTT. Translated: CASSTGLPEAFF.

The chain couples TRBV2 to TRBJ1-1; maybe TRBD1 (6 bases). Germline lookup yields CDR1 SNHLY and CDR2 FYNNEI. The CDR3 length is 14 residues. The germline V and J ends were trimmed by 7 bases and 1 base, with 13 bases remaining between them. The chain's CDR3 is CASTGQLANTEAFF. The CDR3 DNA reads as TGTGCCAGCACCGGACAGCTGGCGAACACTGAAGCTTTCTTT. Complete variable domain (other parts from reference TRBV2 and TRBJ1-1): EPEVTQTPSHQVTQMGQEVILRCVPISNHLYFYWYRQILGQKVEFLVSFYNNEISEKSEIFDDQFSVERPDGSNFTLKIRSTKLEDSAMYFCASTGQLANTEAFFGQGTRLTVV.

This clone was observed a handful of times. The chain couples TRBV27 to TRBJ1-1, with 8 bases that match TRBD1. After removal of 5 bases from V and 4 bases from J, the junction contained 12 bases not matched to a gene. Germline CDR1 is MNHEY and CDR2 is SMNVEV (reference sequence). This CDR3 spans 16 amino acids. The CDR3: CASSPGQGGVGTEAFF. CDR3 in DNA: TGTGCCAGCAGTCCCGGACAGGGAGGTGTTGGCACTGAAGCTTTCTTT.

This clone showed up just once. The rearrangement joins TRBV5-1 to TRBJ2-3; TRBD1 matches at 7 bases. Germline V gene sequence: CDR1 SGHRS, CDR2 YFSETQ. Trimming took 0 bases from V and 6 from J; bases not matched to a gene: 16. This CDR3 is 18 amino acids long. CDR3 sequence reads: CASSLAVVRGRPGDTQYF. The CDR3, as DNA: TGCGCCAGCAGCTTGGCCGTGGTAAGGGGGCGCCCCGGGGATACGCAGTATTTT.

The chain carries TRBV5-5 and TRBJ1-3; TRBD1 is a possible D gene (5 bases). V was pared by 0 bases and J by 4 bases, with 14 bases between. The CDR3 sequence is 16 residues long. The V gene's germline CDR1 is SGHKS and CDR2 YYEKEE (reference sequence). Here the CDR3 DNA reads TGTGCCAGCAGCTTGGCAATCGACAGCCGAGGAAACACCATATATTTT. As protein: CASSLAIDSRGNTIYF.

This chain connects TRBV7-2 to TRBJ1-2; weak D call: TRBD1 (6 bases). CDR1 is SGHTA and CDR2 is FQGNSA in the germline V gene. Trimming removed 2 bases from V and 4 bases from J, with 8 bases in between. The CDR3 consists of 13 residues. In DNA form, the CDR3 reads TGTGCCAGCAGCTTACGGGGGGCCTATGGCTACACCTTC. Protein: CASSLRGAYGYTF.

CDR3 in amino acids: CASTTDRESTDTQYF. The CDR3 DNA is TGTGCCAGTACTACCGACAGGGAAAGCACAGATACGCAGTATTTT. This rearrangement joins TRBV19 to TRBJ2-3; 7 nucleotides match TRBD1. Trimming took 7 bases from V and 0 from J; bases not matched to a gene: 7. Germline V gene data show CDR1 as LNHDA and CDR2 as SQIVND (reference sequence). CDR3 length: 15 amino acids.

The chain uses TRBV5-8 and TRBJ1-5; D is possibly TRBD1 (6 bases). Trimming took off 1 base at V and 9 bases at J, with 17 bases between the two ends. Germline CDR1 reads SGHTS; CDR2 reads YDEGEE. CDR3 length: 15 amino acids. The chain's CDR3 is CASSLPGQRNGPQHF. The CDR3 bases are TGTGCCAGCAGCTTGCCTGGACAGCGCAATGGGCCCCAGCATTTT.

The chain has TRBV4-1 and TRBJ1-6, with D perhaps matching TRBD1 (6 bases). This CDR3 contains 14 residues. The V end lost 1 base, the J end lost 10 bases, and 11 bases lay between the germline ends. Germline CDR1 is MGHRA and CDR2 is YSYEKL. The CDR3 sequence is CASSQGQVDSPLHF. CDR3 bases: TGCGCCAGCAGCCAAGGACAGGTAGACTCACCCCTCCACTTT.

The CDR3 coding sequence is TGTGCCAGCCGACAGGACTCCTACAATGAGCAGTTCTTC. Translating it yields CASRQDSYNEQFF. The chain employs TRBV27 and TRBJ2-1; tentatively, D is TRBD1 (6 bases). Trimming cost V 8 bases and J 0 bases, with 8 bases left between them. Looked up from germline, CDR1 is MNHEY and CDR2 is SMNVEV (reference sequence). CDR3 length: 13 amino acids.

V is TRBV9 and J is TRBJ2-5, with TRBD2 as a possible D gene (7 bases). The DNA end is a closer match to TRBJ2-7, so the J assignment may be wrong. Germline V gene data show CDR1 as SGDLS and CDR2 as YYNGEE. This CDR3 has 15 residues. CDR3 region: CASSEGGVQTYEQYF. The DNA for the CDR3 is TGTGCCAGCAGCGAGGGGGGGGTCCAGACTTACGAGCAGTACTTC.

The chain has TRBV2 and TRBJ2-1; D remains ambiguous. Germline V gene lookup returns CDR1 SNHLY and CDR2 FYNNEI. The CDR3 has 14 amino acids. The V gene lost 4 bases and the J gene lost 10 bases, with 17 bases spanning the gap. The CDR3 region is CASSGSLYVREQFF. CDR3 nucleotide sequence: TGTGCCAGCAGTGGGTCACTCTATGTGAGGGAGCAGTTCTTC.

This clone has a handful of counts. DNA for the CDR3: TGTGCCAGCTCGATATCTCAGACCGGGGAGCTGTTTTTT. Encoded protein: CASSISQTGELFF. The rearrangement joins TRBV6-1 to TRBJ2-2; D is uncertain. Per germline, CDR1 MNHNS and CDR2 SASEGT. The CDR3 spans 13 residues. V lost 8 bases, J lost 5 bases, and 12 bases lay in between.